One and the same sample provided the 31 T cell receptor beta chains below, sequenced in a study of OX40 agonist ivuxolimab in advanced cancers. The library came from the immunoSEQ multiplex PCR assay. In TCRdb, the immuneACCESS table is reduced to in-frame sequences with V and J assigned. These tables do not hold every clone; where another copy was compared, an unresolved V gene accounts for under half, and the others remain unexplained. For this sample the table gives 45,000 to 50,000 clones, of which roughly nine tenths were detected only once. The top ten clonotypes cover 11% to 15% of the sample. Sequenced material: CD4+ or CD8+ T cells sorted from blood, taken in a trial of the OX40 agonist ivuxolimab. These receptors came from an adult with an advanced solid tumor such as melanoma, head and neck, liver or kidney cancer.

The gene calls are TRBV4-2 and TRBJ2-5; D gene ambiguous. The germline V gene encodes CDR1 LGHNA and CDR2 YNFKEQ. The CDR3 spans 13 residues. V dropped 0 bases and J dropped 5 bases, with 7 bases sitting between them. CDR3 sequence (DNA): TGTGCCAGCAGCCAAGATCTTTGGGAGACCCAGTACTTC. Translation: CASSQDLWETQYF.

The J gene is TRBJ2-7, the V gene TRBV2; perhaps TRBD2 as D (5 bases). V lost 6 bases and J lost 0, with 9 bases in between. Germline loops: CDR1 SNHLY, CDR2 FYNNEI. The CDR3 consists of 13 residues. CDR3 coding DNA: TGTGCCAGCAGGCCGGGGAGCTCCTACGAGCAGTACTTC. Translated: CASRPGSSYEQYF.

The CDR3 nucleotides read TGTGCCAGCAGGCGGGGTCAGGCGAATAGCAATCAGCCCCAGCATTTT. It yields the protein CASRRGQANSNQPQHF. The genes are TRBV7-2 and TRBJ1-5; D is unclear. The germline CDR1 and CDR2 sequences are SGHTA and FQGNSA. This CDR3 has 16 amino acids. V was cut by 6 bases and J by 0 bases, with 15 bases left in between.

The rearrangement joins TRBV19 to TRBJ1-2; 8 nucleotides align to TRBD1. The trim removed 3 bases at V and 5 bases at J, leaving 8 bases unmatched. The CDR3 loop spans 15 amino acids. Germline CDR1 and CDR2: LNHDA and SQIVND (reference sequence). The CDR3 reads CASSIWTGFSYGYTF. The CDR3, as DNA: TGTGCCAGTAGTATCTGGACAGGGTTTAGTTATGGCTACACCTTC.

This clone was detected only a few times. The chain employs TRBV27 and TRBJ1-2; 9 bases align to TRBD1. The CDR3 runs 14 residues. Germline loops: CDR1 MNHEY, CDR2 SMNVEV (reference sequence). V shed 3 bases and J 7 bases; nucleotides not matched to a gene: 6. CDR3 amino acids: CASSFRGQGTGYTF. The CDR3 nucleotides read TGTGCCAGCAGTTTCCGGGGACAGGGTACTGGCTACACCTTC.

Here the CDR3 DNA reads TGCAGCGTTGACAGGGTGAACACTGAAGCTTTCTTT. It encodes CSVDRVNTEAFF. The chain is built from TRBV29-1 and TRBJ1-1; D is perhaps TRBD1 (5 bases). The CDR3 is made up of 12 amino acids. Trimming pared 3 bases from V and 0 bases from J, leaving 5 bases between. The V gene's germline CDR1 is SQVTM and CDR2 ANQGSEA.

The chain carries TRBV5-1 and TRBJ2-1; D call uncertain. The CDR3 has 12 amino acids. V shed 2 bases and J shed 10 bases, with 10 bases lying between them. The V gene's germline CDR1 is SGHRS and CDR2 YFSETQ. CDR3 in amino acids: CASSFAFGEQFF. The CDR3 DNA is TGCGCCAGCAGCTTCGCTTTCGGCGAGCAGTTCTTC.

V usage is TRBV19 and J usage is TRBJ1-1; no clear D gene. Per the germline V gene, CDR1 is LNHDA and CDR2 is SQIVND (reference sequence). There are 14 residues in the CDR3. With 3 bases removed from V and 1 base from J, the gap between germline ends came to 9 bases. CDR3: CASSIGTRNTEAFF. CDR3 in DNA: TGTGCCAGTAGTATCGGTACCCGGAACACTGAAGCTTTCTTT.

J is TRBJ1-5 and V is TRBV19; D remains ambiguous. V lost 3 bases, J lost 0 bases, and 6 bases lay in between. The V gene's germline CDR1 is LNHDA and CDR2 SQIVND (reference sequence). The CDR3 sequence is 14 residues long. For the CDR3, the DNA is TGTGCCAGTAGTATGGGCCATAGCAATCAGCCCCAGCATTTT. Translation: CASSMGHSNQPQHF.

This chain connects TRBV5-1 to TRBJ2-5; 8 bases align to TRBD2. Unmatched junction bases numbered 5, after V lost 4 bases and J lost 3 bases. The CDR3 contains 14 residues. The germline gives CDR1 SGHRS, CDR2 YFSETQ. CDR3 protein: CASSPGTSKETQYF. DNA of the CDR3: TGCGCCAGCAGCCCCGGGACTAGTAAAGAGACCCAGTACTTC.

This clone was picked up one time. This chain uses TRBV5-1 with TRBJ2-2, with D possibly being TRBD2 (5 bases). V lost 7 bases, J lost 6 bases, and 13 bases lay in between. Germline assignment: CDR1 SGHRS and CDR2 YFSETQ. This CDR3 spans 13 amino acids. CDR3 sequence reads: CASGSEGAGELFF. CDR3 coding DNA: TGCGCCAGCGGAAGTGAGGGTGCCGGGGAGCTGTTTTTT.

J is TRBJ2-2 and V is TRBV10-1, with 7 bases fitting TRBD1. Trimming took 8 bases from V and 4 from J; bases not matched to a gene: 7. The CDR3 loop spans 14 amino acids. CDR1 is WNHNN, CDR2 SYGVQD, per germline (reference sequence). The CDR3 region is CASGRQGLTGELFF. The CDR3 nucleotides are TGCGCCAGCGGGAGACAGGGTCTCACCGGGGAGCTGTTTTTT.

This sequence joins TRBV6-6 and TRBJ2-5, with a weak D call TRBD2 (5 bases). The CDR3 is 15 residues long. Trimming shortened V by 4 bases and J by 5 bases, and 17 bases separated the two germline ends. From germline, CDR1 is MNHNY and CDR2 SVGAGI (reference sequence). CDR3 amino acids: CASSLFGSRGETQYF. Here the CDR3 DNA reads TGTGCCAGCAGTTTATTCGGCTCCCGAGGGGAGACCCAGTACTTC.

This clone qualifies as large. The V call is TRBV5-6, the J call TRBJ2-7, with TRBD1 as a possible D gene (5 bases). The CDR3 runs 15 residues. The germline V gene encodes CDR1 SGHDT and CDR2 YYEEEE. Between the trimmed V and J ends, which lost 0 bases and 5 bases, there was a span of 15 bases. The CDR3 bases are TGTGCCAGCAGCTTGGGGGGCCAGGAAGAGGACGAGCAGTACTTC. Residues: CASSLGGQEEDEQYF.

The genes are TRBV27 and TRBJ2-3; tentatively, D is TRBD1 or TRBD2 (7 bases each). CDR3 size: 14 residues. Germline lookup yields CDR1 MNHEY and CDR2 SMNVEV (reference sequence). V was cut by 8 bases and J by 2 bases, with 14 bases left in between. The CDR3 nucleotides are TGTGCCAGCCGGGGGGACAGATTCACAGATACGCAGTATTTT. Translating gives CASRGDRFTDTQYF.

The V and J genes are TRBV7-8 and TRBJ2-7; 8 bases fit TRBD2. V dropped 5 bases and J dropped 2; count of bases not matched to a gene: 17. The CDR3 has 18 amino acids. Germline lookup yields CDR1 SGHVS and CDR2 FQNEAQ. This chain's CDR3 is CASSKAHITSGNPYEQYF. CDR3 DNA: TGTGCCAGCAGCAAAGCCCATATTACTAGCGGCAACCCCTACGAGCAGTACTTC.

The CDR3 here is CAIQLAGGNEQFF. The CDR3 coding sequence is TGTGCCATCCAGCTAGCGGGAGGCAATGAGCAGTTCTTC. The rearrangement links TRBV6-1 to TRBJ2-1; 11 bases line up with TRBD2. Germline values: CDR1 MNHNS, CDR2 SASEGT. The CDR3 is 13 residues long. V was clipped by 10 bases and J by 6 bases; unmatched bases: 5.

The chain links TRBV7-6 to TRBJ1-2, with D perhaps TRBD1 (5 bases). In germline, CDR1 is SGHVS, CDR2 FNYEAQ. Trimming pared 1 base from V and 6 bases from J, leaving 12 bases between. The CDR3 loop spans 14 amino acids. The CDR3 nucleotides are TGTGCCAGCAGCTTAGGCTTGATGGGGGATGGCTACACCTTC. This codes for CASSLGLMGDGYTF.

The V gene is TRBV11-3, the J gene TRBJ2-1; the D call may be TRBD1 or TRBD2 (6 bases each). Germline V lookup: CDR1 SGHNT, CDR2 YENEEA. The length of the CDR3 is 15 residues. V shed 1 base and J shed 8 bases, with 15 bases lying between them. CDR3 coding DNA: TGTGCCAGCAGCTTAGGGGTACAGGGAGGCGATGAGCAGTTCTTC. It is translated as CASSLGVQGGDEQFF. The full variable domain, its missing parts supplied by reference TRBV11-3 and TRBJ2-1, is EAGVVQSPRYKIIEKKQPVAFWCNPISGHNTLYWYLQNLGQGPELLIRYENEEAVDDSQLPKDRFSAERLKGVDSTLKIQPAELGDSAVYLCASSLGVQGGDEQFFGPGTRLTVL.

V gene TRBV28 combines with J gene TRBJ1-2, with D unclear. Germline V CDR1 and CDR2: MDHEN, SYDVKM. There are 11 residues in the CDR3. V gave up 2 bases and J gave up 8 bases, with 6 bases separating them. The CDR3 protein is CASSLKWGYTF. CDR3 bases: TGTGCCAGCAGTTTAAAATGGGGCTACACCTTC.

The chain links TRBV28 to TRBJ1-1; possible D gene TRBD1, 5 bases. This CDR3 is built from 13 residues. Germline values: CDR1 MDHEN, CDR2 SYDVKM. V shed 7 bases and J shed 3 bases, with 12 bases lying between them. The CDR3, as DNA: TGTGCCAGCAACCCCCCGGGGGACACTGAAGCTTTCTTT. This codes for CASNPPGDTEAFF.

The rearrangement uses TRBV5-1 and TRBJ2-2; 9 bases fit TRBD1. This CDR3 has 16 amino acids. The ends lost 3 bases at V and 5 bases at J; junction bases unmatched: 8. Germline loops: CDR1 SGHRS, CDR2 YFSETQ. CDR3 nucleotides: TGCGCCAGCAGCTCTCAAGGACAGGGGAAGACCGGGGAGCTGTTTTTT. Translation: CASSSQGQGKTGELFF.

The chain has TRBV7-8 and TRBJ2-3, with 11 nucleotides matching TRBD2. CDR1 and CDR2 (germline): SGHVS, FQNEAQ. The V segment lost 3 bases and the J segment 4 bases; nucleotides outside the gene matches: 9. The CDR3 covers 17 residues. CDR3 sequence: CASSFFVGLADPDTQYF. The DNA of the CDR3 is TGTGCCAGCAGCTTTTTCGTGGGACTAGCGGATCCAGATACGCAGTATTTT. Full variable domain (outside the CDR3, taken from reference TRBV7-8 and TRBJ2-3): GAGVSQSPRYKVAKRGQDVALRCDPISGHVSLFWYQQALGQGPEFLTYFQNEAQLDKSGLPSDRFFAERPEGSVSTLKIQRTQQEDSAVYLCASSFFVGLADPDTQYFGPGTRLTVL.

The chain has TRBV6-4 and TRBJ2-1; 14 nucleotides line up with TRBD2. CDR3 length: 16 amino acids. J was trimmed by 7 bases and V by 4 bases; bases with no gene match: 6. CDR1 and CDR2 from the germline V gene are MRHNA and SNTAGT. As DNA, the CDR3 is TGTGCCAGCAGTGGCCCGGGACTAGCGGGAGTAAATGAGCAGTTCTTC. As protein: CASSGPGLAGVNEQFF.

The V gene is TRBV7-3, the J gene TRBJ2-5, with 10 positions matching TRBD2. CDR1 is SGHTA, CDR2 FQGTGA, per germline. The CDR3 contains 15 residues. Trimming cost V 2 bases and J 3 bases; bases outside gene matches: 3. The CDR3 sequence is CASSLLAGVKETQYF. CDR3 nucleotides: TGTGCCAGCAGCTTACTAGCGGGAGTTAAAGAGACCCAGTACTTC. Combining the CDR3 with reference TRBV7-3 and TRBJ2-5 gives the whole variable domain GAGVSQTPSNKVTEKGKYVELRCDPISGHTALYWYRQSLGQGPEFLIYFQGTGAADDSGLPNDRFFAVRPEGSVSTLKIQRTERGDSAVYLCASSLLAGVKETQYFGPGTRLLVL.

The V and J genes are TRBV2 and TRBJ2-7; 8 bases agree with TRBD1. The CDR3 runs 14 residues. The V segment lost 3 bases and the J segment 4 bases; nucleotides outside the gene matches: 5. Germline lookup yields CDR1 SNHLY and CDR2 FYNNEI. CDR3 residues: CASSDRTGKYEQYF. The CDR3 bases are TGTGCCAGCAGTGACAGGACAGGGAAGTACGAGCAGTACTTC.

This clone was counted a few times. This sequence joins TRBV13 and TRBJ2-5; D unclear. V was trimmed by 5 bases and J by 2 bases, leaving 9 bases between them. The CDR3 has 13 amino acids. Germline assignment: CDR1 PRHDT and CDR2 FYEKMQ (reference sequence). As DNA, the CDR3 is TGTGCCAGCAGCCTCCGGATGCAAGAGACCCAGTACTTC. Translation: CASSLRMQETQYF. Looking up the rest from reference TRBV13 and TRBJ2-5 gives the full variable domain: AAGVIQSPRHLIKEKRETATLKCYPIPRHDTVYWYQQGPGQDPQFLISFYEKMQSDKGSIPDRFSAQQFSDYHSELNMSSLELGDSALYFCASSLRMQETQYFGPGTRLLVL.

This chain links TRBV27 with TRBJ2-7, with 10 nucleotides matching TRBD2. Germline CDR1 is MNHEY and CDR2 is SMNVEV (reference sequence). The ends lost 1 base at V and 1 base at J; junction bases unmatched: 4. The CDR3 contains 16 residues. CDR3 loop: CASSLWTSGRSYEQYF. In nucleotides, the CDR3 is TGTGCCAGCAGTTTATGGACTAGCGGACGTTCCTACGAGCAGTACTTC.

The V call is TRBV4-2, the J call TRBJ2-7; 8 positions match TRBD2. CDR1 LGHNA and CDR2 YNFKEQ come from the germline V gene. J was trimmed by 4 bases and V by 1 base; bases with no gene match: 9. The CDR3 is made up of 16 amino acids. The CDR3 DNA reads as TGTGCCAGCAGCCAAGGGGTCGGGACTAGTTCTTACGAGCAGTACTTC. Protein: CASSQGVGTSSYEQYF.

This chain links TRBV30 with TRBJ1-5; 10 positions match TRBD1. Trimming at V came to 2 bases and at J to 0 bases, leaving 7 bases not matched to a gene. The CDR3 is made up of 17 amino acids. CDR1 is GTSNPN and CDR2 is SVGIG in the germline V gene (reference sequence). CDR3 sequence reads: CAWSRDRGKYSNQPQHF. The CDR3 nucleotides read TGTGCCTGGAGTCGGGACAGGGGAAAATATAGCAATCAGCCCCAGCATTTT.

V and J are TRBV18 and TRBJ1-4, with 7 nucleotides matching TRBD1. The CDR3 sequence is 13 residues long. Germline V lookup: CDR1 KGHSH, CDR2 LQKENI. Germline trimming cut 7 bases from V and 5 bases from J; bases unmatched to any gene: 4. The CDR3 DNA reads TGTGCCAGCTTGGGACAGCGGAATGAAAAACTGTTTTTT. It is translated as CASLGQRNEKLFF.